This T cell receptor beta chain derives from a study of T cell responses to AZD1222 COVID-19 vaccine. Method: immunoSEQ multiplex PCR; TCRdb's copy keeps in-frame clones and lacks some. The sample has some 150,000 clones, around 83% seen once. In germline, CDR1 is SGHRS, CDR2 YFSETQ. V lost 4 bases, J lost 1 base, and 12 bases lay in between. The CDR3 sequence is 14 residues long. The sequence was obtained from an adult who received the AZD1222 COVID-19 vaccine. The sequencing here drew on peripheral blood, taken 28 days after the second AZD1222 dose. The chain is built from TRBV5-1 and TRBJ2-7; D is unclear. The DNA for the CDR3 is TGCGCCAGCAGCCCACCGGACGGGTCCTACGAGCAGTACTTC. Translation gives CASSPPDGSYEQYF.